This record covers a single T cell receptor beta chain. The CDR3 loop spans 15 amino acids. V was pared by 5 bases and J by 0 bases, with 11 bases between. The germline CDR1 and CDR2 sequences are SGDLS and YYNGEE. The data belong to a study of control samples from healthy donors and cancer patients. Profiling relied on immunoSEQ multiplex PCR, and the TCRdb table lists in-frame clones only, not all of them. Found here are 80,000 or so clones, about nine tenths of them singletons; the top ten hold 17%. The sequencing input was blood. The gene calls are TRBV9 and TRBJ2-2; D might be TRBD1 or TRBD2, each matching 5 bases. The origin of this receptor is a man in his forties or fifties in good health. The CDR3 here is CASRLGAANTGELFF. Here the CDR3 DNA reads TGTGCCAGCAGACTAGGGGCGGCGAACACCGGGGAGCTGTTTTTT.